The 12 T cell receptor beta chains in this list originate from one sample, sequenced in a study of Ad26.COV2.S vaccination and SARS-CoV-2 variants. Using immunoSEQ multiplex PCR, the repertoire was profiled, and TCRdb retains in-frame clones only, with some absent. The sample includes some 340,000 clones, about 86% of them seen just once. Specified treatment: 15 to 20 received Ad26.COV2.S at low or high dose, single or two shots; about 5 received placebo; per-sample allocation not given. The samples date from day 63 after the first vaccine or placebo injection. Here the sequenced sample was peripheral blood, taken in a trial of Ad26.COV2.S vaccine versus placebo. Source of these receptors: a person between 18 and 65 years old who received the Ad26.COV2.S COVID-19 vaccine or a placebo.

The V and J genes are TRBV18 and TRBJ1-5, with D tentatively TRBD1 (6 bases). Trimming removed 2 bases at V and 5 bases at J, with 10 bases between. The CDR3 sequence is 14 residues long. CDR1 is KGHSH and CDR2 is LQKENI in the germline V gene. CDR3: CASSPTGPDQPQHF. The CDR3, as DNA: TGTGCCAGCTCACCAACAGGGCCCGATCAGCCCCAGCATTTT.

V gene TRBV7-2 combines with J gene TRBJ1-5; 11 nucleotides align to TRBD1. The CDR3 runs to 16 residues. V shed 4 bases and J 2 bases; nucleotides not matched to a gene: 4. Germline lookup yields CDR1 SGHTA and CDR2 FQGNSA. In DNA, the CDR3 is TGTGCCAGCAGCTACGGACAGGGGGCAGGCAATCAGCCCCAGCATTTT. Protein product: CASSYGQGAGNQPQHF.

Only one count was recorded for this clone. The rearrangement joins TRBV5-4 to TRBJ2-3, with 8 bases fitting TRBD1. Germline trimming cut 4 bases from V and 2 bases from J; bases unmatched to any gene: 9. Germline V lookup: CDR1 SGHNT, CDR2 YYREEE (reference sequence). This CDR3 region has 16 residues. The DNA for the CDR3 is TGTGCCAGCAGCCTAATGACAGGGGTCACCACAGATACGCAGTATTTT. Protein: CASSLMTGVTTDTQYF.

The chain joins TRBV11-2 to TRBJ1-4; TRBD1 matches at 8 bases. CDR1 is SGHAT and CDR2 is FQNNGV in the germline V gene. The CDR3 covers 17 residues. The junction had 4 bases not matched to a gene; V was cut back by 1 base and J by 0 bases. CDR3 loop: CASSLVGQGSTNEKLFF. The CDR3 DNA reads as TGTGCCAGCAGCTTAGTAGGACAGGGCTCAACTAATGAAAAACTGTTTTTT.

V gene TRBV6-6 combines with J gene TRBJ2-5; D is perhaps TRBD1 (6 bases). The germline V gene has CDR1 MNHNY and CDR2 SVGAGI (reference sequence). This CDR3 comprises 15 residues. V lost 2 bases and J lost 3, with 13 bases in between. The CDR3 protein is CASSYQGLGKETQYF. Written as DNA, the CDR3 is TGTGCCAGCAGTTACCAGGGGCTTGGCAAAGAGACCCAGTACTTC.

The chain joins TRBV5-1 to TRBJ2-7; 8 bases agree with TRBD2. The CDR3 is made up of 16 amino acids. The junction had 11 bases not matched to a gene; V was cut back by 0 bases and J by 6 bases. In germline, CDR1 is SGHRS, CDR2 YFSETQ. The CDR3 sequence is CASSLDPAGDSREQYF. CDR3 bases: TGCGCCAGCAGCTTGGACCCAGCGGGGGACTCCCGCGAGCAGTACTTC. The variable domain in full, with the rest retrieved from reference TRBV5-1 and TRBJ2-7, is KAGVTQTPRYLIKTRGQQVTLSCSPISGHRSVSWYQQTPGQGLQFLFEYFSETQRNKGNFPGRFSGRQFSNSRSEMNVSTLELGDSALYLCASSLDPAGDSREQYFGPGTRLTVT.

The chain couples TRBV5-1 to TRBJ1-2, with D unclear. CDR3 length: 14 amino acids. V was pared by 4 bases and J by 0 bases, with 10 bases between. Germline V gene sequence: CDR1 SGHRS, CDR2 YFSETQ. CDR3 nucleotide sequence: TGCGCCAGCAGCCAAGGGTCCCCTAACTATGGCTACACCTTC. Amino acid sequence: CASSQGSPNYGYTF.

CDR3 loop: CASSVHSQGAEAFF. The CDR3 nucleotides are TGTGCCAGCAGTGTTCACTCACAGGGCGCTGAAGCTTTCTTT. The chain combines TRBV28 with TRBJ1-1, with D possibly being TRBD1 (6 bases). Germline V lookup: CDR1 MDHEN, CDR2 SYDVKM. CDR3 length: 14 amino acids. The V end lost 5 bases, the J end lost 6 bases, and 16 bases lay between the germline ends.

The chain joins TRBV4-1 to TRBJ2-2; D remains ambiguous. The CDR3 totals 15 residues. CDR1 MGHRA and CDR2 YSYEKL come from the germline V gene. V was cut by 1 base and J by 2 bases, with 8 bases left in between. This CDR3 reads CASSQVSTNTGELFF. The CDR3 DNA follows: TGCGCCAGCAGCCAAGTTAGTACCAACACCGGGGAGCTGTTTTTT.

This chain joins TRBV19 and TRBJ2-3; 9 bases are a match to TRBD2. The V gene's germline CDR1 is LNHDA and CDR2 SQIVND (reference sequence). The CDR3 totals 15 residues. The V segment lost 4 bases and the J segment 6 bases; nucleotides outside the gene matches: 8. The chain's CDR3 is CASSNGAGLADTQYF. The DNA of the CDR3 is TGTGCCAGTAGTAATGGGGCGGGACTAGCTGATACGCAGTATTTT. Full variable domain (rest looked up from reference TRBV19 and TRBJ2-3): DGGITQSPKYLFRKEGQNVTLSCEQNLNHDAMYWYRQDPGQGLRLIYYSQIVNDFQKGDIAEGYSVSREKKESFPLTVTSAQKNPTAFYLCASSNGAGLADTQYFGPGTRLTVL.

This chain connects TRBV6-5 to TRBJ1-1; a weak D match, TRBD1 (5 bases). V lost 5 bases and J lost 0, with 10 bases in between. The CDR3 covers 14 residues. Germline CDR1 and CDR2: MNHEY and SVGAGI. CDR3 bases: TGTGCCAGCAGTAAGGGGCGTATGAACACTGAAGCTTTCTTT. This translates into CASSKGRMNTEAFF.

The chain is built from TRBV3-1 (or the pseudogene TRBV3-2) and TRBJ2-1; 7 nucleotides match TRBD2. Germline CDR1 reads LGHDT; CDR2 reads YNNKEL (reference sequence). The CDR3 length is 14 residues. V lost 1 base, J lost 3 bases, and 0 bases stayed unmatched. CDR3 loop: CASSQGGSYNEQFF. The CDR3 DNA reads TGTGCCAGCAGCCAAGGCGGGAGCTACAATGAGCAGTTCTTC.